Described below is a single T cell receptor (beta chain) sequence and its context. This sample was included in a study of blood T cell repertoires in COVID-19. Study at large: COVID-19 samples, acute and convalescent, were from the United States, Italy and Spain. From T cells, B-cell-depleted T cells, or PBMCs came the material, which was cDNA or gDNA.

The method was immunoSEQ multiplex PCR; TCRdb's version includes in-frame clones alone and lacks a portion of them. Here the sample spans nearly 80,000 clones, roughly 80% being singletons. This clonotype was obtained from a woman aged 70 to 79 with acute or convalescent COVID-19. Source material: peripheral blood.

The CDR3 loop is CASSQGGTGPDTQYF. DNA of the CDR3: TGTGCCAGCAGCCAAGGAGGAACAGGGCCAGATACGCAGTATTTT. The chain employs TRBV3-1 (or the pseudogene TRBV3-2) and TRBJ2-3; tentative D call: TRBD1 (6 bases). Trimming shortened V by 1 base and J by 4 bases, and 12 bases separated the two germline ends. CDR1 is LGHDT, CDR2 YNNKEL, per germline (reference sequence). The CDR3 length is 15 residues.